The clone carrying this T cell receptor (beta chain) was counted only a few times. Its antigen remains unidentified. This sample was included in a study of identical twins. Using its own MiXCR run on the 5' RACE reads, TCRdb lists one record per CDR3 protein. Among 550,000 to 700,000 distinct CDR3 sequences, approximately 22% were seen once, and the ten largest hold 4.3%. V lost 8 bases and J lost 9, with 8 bases in between. The germline gives CDR1 ENHRY, CDR2 SYGVKD. The CDR3 sequence is 11 residues long. Study observations and caveats: The conclusions drew on cross-sectional statistical analysis instead of tracking the same donors. The study found weaker excess twin sharing in beta out-of-frame sequences.

These data are also associated with another study on T cells expressing NK-cell markers.

Sequenced: PBMCs. This clonotype was sampled from a woman in her late teens or twenties in good health. V usage is TRBV10-3 and J usage is TRBJ1-6; D remains ambiguous. The CDR3 bases are TGTGCCATCTCCACGGGTTCACCCCTCCACTTT. This encodes CAISTGSPLHF.